This T cell receptor beta chain was sequenced for a study of monozygotic twins with inflammatory bowel disease. General study results and limits: A reduction in TCRbeta diversity (inverse Simpson) was seen in IBD patients relative to healthy co-twins.

TCRdb re-called the 5' RACE reads; one entry per CDR3 protein, DNA not given. The listing records roughly 150,000 distinct CDR3 sequences. A remark on this clonotype: Its matching antigen is unknown.

CDR3 length: 15 residues. Per the germline V gene, CDR1 is SGDLS and CDR2 is YYNGEE. The rearrangement joins TRBV9 to TRBJ1-2. Sequenced input: blood. The receptor was isolated from a human donor with ulcerative colitis or Crohn's disease, or a healthy co-twin of an affected twin (not recorded which). This CDR3 is CASSVVPTANYGYTF.